These T cell receptor beta chains were read from a single sample in a study of blood T cells in healthy people across ages. TCRdb re-analysed the 5' RACE reads in MiXCR, keeping a single row per CDR3 protein. The sample includes 1.5 million to 2 million distinct CDR3 sequences, approximately 30% seen only once; the top ten take 7.7%. The sequenced sample was blood. These receptors originate from a woman in her thirties in good health. The CDR3 runs from the conserved cysteine through the conserved F or W. The order of the fields is J gene, clone size, V gene, D gene, CDR3 protein, CDR3 DNA. D genes are given only for firm matches. Not every row has a clone size; where given, it reads once, few, many or a size class.

j_gene: TRBJ1-6; abundance: few; v_gene: TRBV13; d_gene: .; CDR3aa: CASRPKFRNSPLHF; CDR3nt: TGTGCCAGCAGACCCAAGTTTAGGAATTCACCCCTCCACTTT
j_gene: TRBJ2-1; abundance: many; v_gene: TRBV20-1; d_gene: .; CDR3aa: CSARGHLSSYNEQFF; CDR3nt: TGCAGTGCTAGGGGGCACCTCAGCTCCTACAATGAGCAGTTCTTC
j_gene: TRBJ2-1; abundance: .; v_gene: TRBV5-1; d_gene: TRBD2; CDR3aa: CASSFQAGRSYNEQFF; CDR3nt: TGCGCCAGCAGCTTTCAAGCGGGACGCTCCTACAATGAGCAGTTCTTC
j_gene: TRBJ1-1; abundance: .; v_gene: TRBV10-3; d_gene: .; CDR3aa: CAIGAGRDSEAFF; CDR3nt: TGTGCCATCGGGGCAGGGAGAGATTCTGAAGCTTTCTTT
j_gene: TRBJ2-5; abundance: once; v_gene: TRBV15; d_gene: .; CDR3aa: CATSRDQEDPETQYF; CDR3nt: TGTGCCACCAGCAGAGATCAGGAGGATCCGGAGACCCAGTACTTC
j_gene: TRBJ2-7; abundance: .; v_gene: TRBV6-2/TRBV6-3; d_gene: .; CDR3aa: CASSPNPSGTSYNEQYF; CDR3nt: TGTGCCAGCAGTCCCAACCCAAGCGGAACTTCCTACAATGAGCAGTACTTC
j_gene: TRBJ1-6; abundance: .; v_gene: TRBV12-3/TRBV12-4; d_gene: .; CDR3aa: CASSSYGANSPLHF; CDR3nt: TGTGCCAGCAGTTCGTATGGGGCCAATTCACCCCTCCACTTT
j_gene: TRBJ2-7; abundance: .; v_gene: TRBV20-1; d_gene: .; CDR3aa: CSARDPPGYEQYF; CDR3nt: TGCAGTGCTAGAGATCCCCCCGGGTACGAGCAGTACTTC
j_gene: TRBJ2-7; abundance: .; v_gene: TRBV20-1; d_gene: .; CDR3aa: CSAGGRYEQYF; CDR3nt: TGCAGTGCAGGGGGACGGTACGAGCAGTACTTC
j_gene: TRBJ1-2; abundance: few; v_gene: TRBV7-8; d_gene: TRBD1; CDR3aa: CASSLARGTGYGYTF; CDR3nt: TGTGCCAGCAGCTTAGCCCGCGGGACAGGGTATGGCTACACCTTC
j_gene: TRBJ2-3; abundance: .; v_gene: TRBV6-5; d_gene: TRBD2; CDR3aa: CASSFGGRAGDTQYF; CDR3nt: TGTGCCAGCAGTTTCGGCGGGAGGGCCGGGGATACGCAGTATTTT
j_gene: TRBJ2-1; abundance: .; v_gene: TRBV28; d_gene: .; CDR3aa: CASSWQPSGGNEQFF; CDR3nt: TGTGCCAGCAGTTGGCAACCCTCCGGGGGAAATGAGCAGTTCTTC
j_gene: TRBJ2-5; abundance: many; v_gene: TRBV6-2/TRBV6-3; d_gene: TRBD2; CDR3aa: CASRVLAGGETQYF; CDR3nt: TGTGCCAGCAGGGTACTAGCGGGAGGCGAGACCCAGTACTTC
j_gene: TRBJ2-2; abundance: .; v_gene: TRBV30; d_gene: TRBD1; CDR3aa: CACSTGDTGELFF; CDR3nt: TGTGCCTGTTCGACAGGGGACACCGGGGAGCTGTTTTTT
j_gene: TRBJ2-1; abundance: .; v_gene: TRBV5-1; d_gene: TRBD2; CDR3aa: CASSYAGGASDEQFF; CDR3nt: TGCGCCAGCAGCTATGCCGGGGGGGCATCAGATGAGCAGTTCTTC
j_gene: TRBJ2-5; abundance: few; v_gene: TRBV10-3; d_gene: TRBD2; CDR3aa: CAISPLAGAPGTQYF; CDR3nt: TGTGCCATCAGTCCACTAGCGGGGGCCCCCGGGACCCAGTACTTC
j_gene: TRBJ2-5; abundance: many; v_gene: TRBV29-1; d_gene: .; CDR3aa: CSVEDRARETQYF; CDR3nt: TGCAGCGTTGAAGATCGAGCCAGGGAGACCCAGTACTTC
j_gene: TRBJ2-7; abundance: .; v_gene: TRBV12-5; d_gene: TRBD1; CDR3aa: CASGKLIPGQDSYNEQYF; CDR3nt: TGTGCTAGTGGCAAGTTGATACCGGGACAGGACTCCTACAATGAGCAGTACTTC
j_gene: TRBJ2-7; abundance: many; v_gene: TRBV6-1; d_gene: .; CDR3aa: CASSERGSSYEQYF; CDR3nt: TGTGCCAGCAGTGAGAGGGGGAGCTCCTACGAGCAGTACTTC
j_gene: TRBJ1-2; abundance: .; v_gene: TRBV7-3; d_gene: TRBD1; CDR3aa: CASRASGTEVHYGYTF; CDR3nt: TGTGCCAGCAGGGCGTCGGGGACAGAGGTTCACTATGGCTACACCTTC
j_gene: TRBJ1-5; abundance: .; v_gene: TRBV20-1; d_gene: .; CDR3aa: CSASLGGGDQPQHF; CDR3nt: TGCAGTGCTAGTTTGGGGGGCGGTGATCAGCCCCAGCATTTT
j_gene: TRBJ1-1; abundance: once; v_gene: TRBV19; d_gene: .; CDR3aa: CASSFDPQTRAFF; CDR3nt: TGTGCCAGTAGTTTCGACCCGCAGACACGGGCTTTCTTT
j_gene: TRBJ2-1; abundance: .; v_gene: TRBV25-1; d_gene: .; CDR3aa: CASSGRRALLAYNEQFF; CDR3nt: TGTGCCAGCAGTGGTAGGAGGGCCCTCTTAGCCTACAATGAGCAGTTCTTC
j_gene: TRBJ2-1; abundance: .; v_gene: TRBV28; d_gene: TRBD2; CDR3aa: CASSLSLGAGGMNEQFF; CDR3nt: TGTGCCAGCAGTTTGAGTTTAGGAGCGGGGGGGATGAATGAGCAGTTCTTC
j_gene: TRBJ1-2; abundance: .; v_gene: TRBV7-9; d_gene: .; CDR3aa: CASSFQGGPYGYTF; CDR3nt: TGTGCCAGCAGCTTCCAGGGAGGGCCGTATGGCTACACCTTC
j_gene: TRBJ2-4; abundance: .; v_gene: TRBV28; d_gene: TRBD1; CDR3aa: CASSLTGGPRNIQYF; CDR3nt: TGTGCCAGCAGTTTAACAGGGGGACCCAGGAACATTCAGTACTTC
j_gene: TRBJ1-4; abundance: few; v_gene: TRBV3-1; d_gene: TRBD1; CDR3aa: CASSRQGTFKLFF; CDR3nt: TGTGCCAGCAGCCGACAGGGGACGTTTAAACTGTTTTTT
j_gene: TRBJ2-1; abundance: .; v_gene: TRBV27; d_gene: .; CDR3aa: CASSPWTAGGNEQFF; CDR3nt: TGTGCCAGCAGTCCCTGGACAGCCGGTGGCAATGAGCAGTTCTTC